This T cell receptor (beta chain) originates from a study of blood T cells in healthy people across ages. Findings of the study overall: As age increased, TCR beta diversity per million T cells fell in a roughly linear fashion.

Germline V gives CDR1 LNHDA, CDR2 SQIVND (reference sequence). Deletions cut 3 bases from V and 0 bases from J, with 13 bases between. The CDR3 extends over 16 amino acids. Concerning this clonotype: Its antigen is as yet unknown.

Primers used in a second PCR of about 6 to 11 cycles were a sample-barcoded 5' primer and a J-beta primer mix. Each cDNA molecule received a tag from a template-switch adaptor that had 12 random nucleotides. TCRdb re-analysed the 5' RACE reads in MiXCR, keeping a single row per CDR3 protein. There are 380,000 or so distinct CDR3 sequences in the sample; approximately 52% occur only once, and 45% to 60% lies in the top ten. This chain connects TRBV19 to TRBJ2-3; D is unresolved. This receptor was obtained from a man aged 55 to 70 in good health. Specimen: blood. CDR3 nucleotides: TGTGCCAGTAGTATTCGGTCCTATCCTAGCACAGATACGCAGTATTTT. Protein product: CASSIRSYPSTDTQYF.